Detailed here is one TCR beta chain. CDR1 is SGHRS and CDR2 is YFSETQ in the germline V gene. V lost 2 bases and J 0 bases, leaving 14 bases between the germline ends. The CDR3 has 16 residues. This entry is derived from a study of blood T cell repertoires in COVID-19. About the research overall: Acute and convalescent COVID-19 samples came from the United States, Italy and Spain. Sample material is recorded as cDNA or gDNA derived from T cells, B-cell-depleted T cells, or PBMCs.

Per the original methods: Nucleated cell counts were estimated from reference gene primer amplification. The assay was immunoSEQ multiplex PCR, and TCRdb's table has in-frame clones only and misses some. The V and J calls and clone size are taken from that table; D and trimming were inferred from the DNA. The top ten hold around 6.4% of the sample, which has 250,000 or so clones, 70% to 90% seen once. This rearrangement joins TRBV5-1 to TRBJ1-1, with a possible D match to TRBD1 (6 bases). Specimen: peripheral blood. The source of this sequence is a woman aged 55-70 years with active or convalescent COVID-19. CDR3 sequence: CASSFGGGLMNTEAFF. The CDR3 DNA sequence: TGCGCCAGCAGCTTTGGCGGGGGGCTTATGAACACTGAAGCTTTCTTT.